The rows below give T cell receptor beta chains drawn from one sample of a study of regulatory T cells in long-lasting Graves disease. TCRdb reanalysed the multiplex PCR reads using MiXCR and keeps one entry per CDR3 protein. The repertoire holds approximately 540,000 distinct CDR3 sequences, more than 10% seen once, with approximately 9.6% in the top ten. Separately, the same data were catalogued under a study of T cells in Graves' hyperthyroidism and ophthalmopathy.

This sample comprised peripheral blood mononuclear cells (PBMCs), obtained at new diagnosis, from a patient treated with antithyroid drugs. The receptor source for this set is a woman aged 25 to 45 with Graves disease. CDR3s leave out the opening cysteine and the closing phenylalanine or tryptophan. For some rows the clone size is stated as once, few or many, or as a class when expanded; others skip it.

j_call | clone_size | v_call | cdr3_aa
TRBJ2-5 | many | TRBV20-1 | SARAQKETQY
TRBJ2-1 | NA | TRBV19 | ASSIGWGNEQF
TRBJ2-7 | many | TRBV2 | ASSESGYEQY
TRBJ1-5 | many | TRBV27 | ASSPTPGHTQPQH
TRBJ1-1 | many | TRBV29-1 | SVAPVLNTEAF
TRBJ2-5 | NA | TRBV7-2 | ASSSRAETQY
TRBJ2-5 | many | TRBV10-3 | AISEPHQETQY
TRBJ2-7 | many | TRBV27 | ASAPSISPSYEQY
TRBJ2-1 | NA | TRBV6-1 | ASRRGGSRNEQF
TRBJ1-6 | many | TRBV12-3/TRBV12-4 | ASSTNGPNSPLH
TRBJ1-2 | many | TRBV7-9 | ASSAGQGSNYGYT
TRBJ1-1 | few | TRBV19 | ATKKGQFTEAF
TRBJ1-1 | NA | TRBV28 | ASRNVAGGMNTEAF
TRBJ2-3 | few | TRBV19 | ASSDPSGTGGDTQY
TRBJ2-2 | many | TRBV11-3 | ASSVRPTTRESTGELF
TRBJ1-2 | NA | TRBV6-2/TRBV6-3 | ASRYYGTGANYGYT
TRBJ1-6 | NA | TRBV7-2 | ASSLAQVVKGNWNSPLH
TRBJ1-2 | many | TRBV7-2 | ASSLTTGIKYGYT
TRBJ1-6 | many | TRBV30 | AWRPSSYNSPLH
TRBJ1-5 | few | TRBV7-2 | ASSRQEDQPQH
TRBJ1-6 | many | TRBV28 | ASSRDRGVPNSPLH
TRBJ2-1 | many | TRBV7-9 | ASSPRGEMSYNEQF
TRBJ2-1 | few | TRBV9 | ASSVERGGRADFPYNEQF
TRBJ2-4 | NA | TRBV28 | ASSLKQGASKNIQY
NA | NA | TRBV19 | ASSISLAGVEQF
TRBJ2-7 | few | TRBV28 | ASSEPGQRYEQY
TRBJ1-2 | NA | TRBV19 | ASSPFGGGQGNNYGYT
TRBJ1-2 | NA | TRBV15 | ATRKDLSNYGYT
TRBJ2-5 | NA | TRBV29-1 | SVEAGWGQETQY
TRBJ2-5 | many | TRBV7-3 | ATSQTVQETQY
TRBJ2-1 | few | TRBV15 | ATSGRGNEQF
TRBJ1-1 | NA | TRBV20-1 | SAPQGANTEAF
TRBJ2-5 | NA | TRBV5-1 | ASSRGTPEETQY
TRBJ2-6 | NA | TRBV25-1 | ASSEYPGANVLT
TRBJ2-3 | NA | TRBV11-2 | ASSQASGADTQY
TRBJ1-5 | many | TRBV19 | ASSIASRQSNQPQH
TRBJ1-5 | many | TRBV4-1 | ASSQGLDQPQH
TRBJ2-2 | few | TRBV19 | ASRGTPNTGELF
TRBJ1-1 | many | TRBV6-1 | ASIPFDRTEAF
TRBJ2-5 | many | TRBV7-3 | ASSEGQRSRGETQY
TRBJ2-7 | many | TRBV2 | ASTLEGGTGEQY
TRBJ2-1 | few | TRBV25-1 | ASSEFGPGPDNEQF
TRBJ1-2 | many | TRBV7-9 | ASSPSGSLVST
TRBJ1-1 | many | TRBV24-1 | ATSDPYNTEAF
TRBJ2-5 | many | TRBV11-2 | ASSLVQGASQTQY
TRBJ2-2 | few | TRBV7-2 | ASRITGPGELF
TRBJ2-7 | few | TRBV6-2/TRBV6-3 | ASSETGGEQY
TRBJ1-1 | few | TRBV19 | ASSSKGAGTEAF
TRBJ1-5 | many | TRBV6-2/TRBV6-3 | ASRYGTGVFQPQH
TRBJ1-5 | many | TRBV2 | ASTPLGGLGNQPQH
TRBJ2-1 | few | TRBV6-5 | ASSYLTANEQF
TRBJ2-2 | many | TRBV12-5 | AVGTGAGELF
TRBJ2-7 | many | TRBV6-1 | ASSERPGRAYEQY
TRBJ1-1 | NA | TRBV3-1 | ASSPSLDRLEAF
TRBJ1-1 | many | TRBV10-3 | AIGREAGVTEAF
TRBJ1-4 | many | TRBV2 | ASEGTGASRDEKLF
TRBJ1-5 | few | TRBV4-1 | ASSQDVGRISNQPQH
TRBJ1-4 | many | TRBV19 | ASSIQAFPSEKLF
TRBJ2-7 | many | TRBV30 | AWSKGLVYEQY